This T cell receptor (beta chain) was captured by sequencing in a study of blood T cell repertoires in COVID-19 (dated by TCRdb to about 2020). Regarding the study in general: Samples covering the acute and convalescent phases of COVID-19 were provided by collaborators in the United States, Italy and Spain. The prospective study material was composed of cDNA or gDNA derived from T cells, B-cell-depleted T cells, or PBMCs. Subjects who had been exposed to COVID-19, were actively infected with it, or had recovered from it provided the deeply sampled blood TCRbeta repertoires that made up the dataset. A freely available public database, intended as a resource for researchers studying the immune response to SARS-CoV-2, is where the repertoires were released. Samples were obtained from the ongoing ImmuneRACE study (first 160 participants) and from over 1,000 subjects provided by 6 global collaborators. A de-identified subject ID, COVID-19 status, age in years and sex were almost always included in the sample metadata. HLA class I and class II types, where available, came from metadata supplied by the sample provider rather than from assay-based typing. The paper's findings and limits, for the study overall: How much clinical and demographic metadata was included differed by source and by participant, and the metadata was provided uncurated.

With regard to this clone: Its binding antigen is unknown. Per-base qualities were not stored, and no clone one base away is much larger.

V is shortened by 0 bases, J by 13 bases, and the region joining them spans 10 bases. Sequences MNHEY (CDR1) and SVGEGT (CDR2) are obtained from the germline V gene. The cysteine opens and the phenylalanine closes a CDR3 of 13 amino acids. Solely the CDR3 DNA is kept, with 39 bases framed from the first base. One collaborating source in Seattle enrolled patients while the patients were actively infected and followed the patients over time throughout the course of disease. Whole blood was collected in K2EDTA tubes by collaborating institutions according to the institutions' own protocols. For TCRbeta analysis, collaborators shipped samples in one of three forms: frozen whole blood, isolated PBMCs, or DNA extracted from either of those sample types. The immunoSEQ Assay, a bias-controlled multiplex PCR, was used to amplify TCRbeta CDR3 regions from genomic DNA. Per the original workflow: The number of nucleated cells in each sample was estimated from the amplification of reference gene primers within the assay. To quantify the absolute abundance of each unique TCRbeta CDR3 rearrangement, sequence reads were collapsed and filtered. For each sample, productive Simpson clonality was calculated as the square root of Simpson's diversity index across productive rearrangements. Entries here come from immuneACCESS through TCRdb and include only in-frame sequences with V and J called. Some clones fail to appear in such tables; in the studies checked, an unresolved V gene covers under half of the shortfall, and the cause of the remainder is unknown. That table gives V, J and clone size, and the DNA gave D and trimming. The sample table records over 45,000 clones; roughly 90% of these occur just once. Clones ranked in the top ten supply 3.5% to 4% of the sample.

Material: peripheral blood. The TCR sequence derives from a man aged 35 to 55 with COVID-19, enrolled during active disease. The receptor chain draws on TRBV6-2 or TRBV6-3 and TRBJ1-6; the D gene is possibly TRBD1, with 5 bases matching. The CDR3 corresponds to CASSYSQGRPLHF. Here is the DNA: TGTGCCAGCAGTTACTCGCAGGGAAGGCCCCTCCACTTT.